The 7 T cell receptor beta chains presented below share a single source sample, sequenced in a study of synovial regulatory T cells in juvenile arthritis. The protocol was immunoSEQ multiplex PCR, while the TCRdb copy is restricted to in-frame clones and leaves out a portion. The sample table includes several thousand clones. The specimen sequenced was Treg cells from blood. Subset given: remaining (HLA-DR-negative) circulating blood Treg cells. These receptors were taken from a donor aged 2 to 35 with juvenile idiopathic arthritis.

The chain is built from TRBV11-2 and TRBJ2-5; TCRdb selects TRBD2, and the lack of DNA leaves this call unchecked. CDR3 size: 19 residues. No nucleotide data were recorded. The germline CDR1 and CDR2 sequences are SGHAT and FQNNGV. CDR3 amino acids: CASSLDTPQRGGFQETQYF.

The rearrangement uses TRBV6-5 and TRBJ2-7; TCRdb's D call of TRBD2 is untestable without DNA. The CDR3 has 15 residues. No DNA sequence was recorded. CDR1 MNHEY and CDR2 SVGAGI come from the germline V gene. The chain's CDR3 is CASSPGLARSYEQYF.

CDR3 amino acids: CASSARNSLLGSYEQYF. This chain links TRBV5-1 with TRBJ2-7. The CDR3 is 17 residues long. DNA was not recorded. Germline-derived CDR1 and CDR2 are SGHRS and YFSETQ.

The genes are TRBV5-1 and TRBJ2-7; TCRdb calls TRBD1, which cannot be checked without DNA. There are 13 residues in the CDR3. DNA was not recorded. Per germline, CDR1 SGHRS and CDR2 YFSETQ. The CDR3 loop is CASKGVGPGSQYF.

The chain links TRBV9 to TRBJ1-3; TCRdb calls TRBD1, which cannot be checked without DNA. In germline, CDR1 is SGDLS, CDR2 YYNGEE. CDR3 length: 14 residues. No DNA sequence was recorded. The CDR3: CASSVGQGTNTIYF.

The rearrangement joins TRBV29-1 to TRBJ1-1; with no DNA, the TCRdb D assignment of TRBD1 cannot be verified. This CDR3 region has 12 residues. No DNA is recorded. Germline V CDR1 and CDR2: SQVTM, ANQGSEA. CDR3 amino acids: CSAGQGVARAFF. The entire variable domain, with the rest obtained from reference TRBV29-1 and TRBJ1-1, is as follows: SAVISQKPSRDICQRGTSLTIQCQVDSQVTMMFWYRQQPGQSLTLIATANQGSEATYESGFVIDKFPISRPNLTFSTLTVSNMSPEDSSIYLCSAGQGVARAFFGQGTRLTVV.

The rearrangement links TRBV4-1 to TRBJ1-1; the TCRdb D gene call, TRBD1, has no DNA to confirm it. The CDR3 sequence is 15 residues long. No DNA has been recorded. Looked up from germline, CDR1 is MGHRA and CDR2 is YSYEKL. Here the CDR3 reads CASRRTGGAGTEAFF.